This TCR beta chain was captured by sequencing in a study of shared clonotypes between healthy human individuals. V lost 3 bases, J lost 9 bases, and 21 bases lay in between. CDR3 length equals 15 residues. Germline V lookup: CDR1 MGHDK, CDR2 SYGVNS. CD45RO negativity and positive selection for CCR7 defined naive CD8 cells, a population that excluded terminally differentiated effector memory CD45RA+ cells. The method was immunoSEQ multiplex PCR; TCRdb's version includes in-frame clones alone and lacks a portion of them. This sample has some 630,000 clones; approximately 96% occur once, and the top ten carry roughly 0.1%.

Sample: naive CD8+ T cells sorted from blood. The clonotype originates from a woman aged 30 to 39 in good health. This chain connects TRBV25-1 to TRBJ2-7, with D tentatively TRBD1 (6 bases). In DNA, the CDR3 is TGTGCCAGCAGTGAGGGTAGGACAGCTATGTGCGGGCAGTACTTC. This encodes CASSEGRTAMCGQYF.